One sample yielded the 21 T cell receptor beta chains listed below, sequenced in a study of blood T cells in healthy people across ages. A second PCR, run for roughly 7 to 12 cycles, used a sample-barcoded 5' primer plus a J-beta primer mix. Via MiXCR, TCRdb re-called the 5' RACE reads, giving one row per CDR3 protein. This sample has 1.4 million to 1.5 million distinct CDR3 sequences, with about 40% found just once. Material: blood. The receptor set was obtained from a woman aged 18 to 35 in good health.

J is TRBJ2-7 and V is TRBV7-8; maybe TRBD2 (5 bases). CDR1 and CDR2 from the germline V gene are SGHVS and FQNEAQ. The V end lost 5 bases, the J end lost 2 bases, and 13 bases lay between the germline ends. There are 14 residues in the CDR3. The CDR3 here is CASSREGIAYEQYF. For the CDR3, the DNA is TGTGCCAGCAGCCGCGAGGGTATAGCCTACGAGCAGTACTTC.

The chain joins TRBV4-1 to TRBJ1-4, with D perhaps TRBD1 (5 bases). Germline V gene data show CDR1 as MGHRA and CDR2 as YSYEKL. The CDR3 is 16 amino acids. The ends were cut back, 0 bases at V and 6 bases at J, with 14 bases in the middle. The CDR3 nucleotides read TGCGCCAGCAGCCAAGAACCTCTCGGGGGAGATGAAAAACTGTTTTTT. This encodes CASSQEPLGGDEKLFF.

This clonotype was seen a few times. The chain joins TRBV29-1 to TRBJ2-5; D remains unclear. Germline assignment: CDR1 SQVTM and CDR2 ANQGSEA. Trimming stripped 4 bases from V and 0 bases from J, with 18 bases between. This CDR3 has 16 residues. The CDR3 is CSVVPSGGRYQETQYF. Written as DNA, the CDR3 is TGCAGCGTTGTCCCCTCGGGCGGAAGGTACCAAGAGACCCAGTACTTC. The full variable domain, completed using reference TRBV29-1 and TRBJ2-5, is SAVISQKPSRDICQRGTSLTIQCQVDSQVTMMFWYRQQPGQSLTLIATANQGSEATYESGFVIDKFPISRPNLTFSTLTVSNMSPEDSSIYLCSVVPSGGRYQETQYFGPGTRLLVL.

This clonotype was detected ten times or more. CDR3 residues: CASSRGTLITDTQYF. In DNA, the CDR3 is TGCGCCAGCAGCCGCGGGACACTGATCACAGATACGCAGTATTTT. This chain links TRBV4-1 with TRBJ2-3; D is tentatively TRBD1 or TRBD2 (6 bases each). V lost 4 bases and J 2 bases, leaving 13 bases between the germline ends. CDR3 length equals 15 residues. Germline V lookup: CDR1 MGHRA, CDR2 YSYEKL.

The rearrangement joins TRBV27 to TRBJ2-4, with D unresolved. V was pared by 3 bases and J by 0 bases, with 12 bases between. Germline CDR1 is MNHEY and CDR2 is SMNVEV (reference sequence). The CDR3 sequence is 16 residues long. In DNA, the CDR3 is TGTGCCAGCAGTTTCTTTGATGGCCTAGCCAAAAACATTCAGTACTTC. Translating gives CASSFFDGLAKNIQYF.

The rearrangement joins TRBV2 to TRBJ2-4; no reliable D call. The last part of the DNA fits TRBJ2-7 better; the J call may be wrong. CDR1 is SNHLY, CDR2 FYNNEI, per germline. There are 15 residues in the CDR3. Here the CDR3 DNA reads TGTGCCAGCAGGTTAGAGCTCAAGGGATGGGGCGAGCAGTACTTC. Its translation: CASRLELKGWGEQYF.

The rearrangement joins TRBV6-2 or TRBV6-3 to TRBJ2-3; TRBD1 might be the D (5 bases). The CDR3 is made up of 13 amino acids. The germline CDR1 and CDR2 sequences are MNHEY and SVGEGT. Trimming took 8 bases from V and 2 from J, leaving 11 bases between them. The CDR3 DNA sequence: TGTGCCAGCCGACAGAGACCCACAGATACGCAGTATTTT. Its protein product is CASRQRPTDTQYF.

This clonotype was counted only a few times. The chain has TRBV3-1 and TRBJ2-7, with TRBD2 matching 8 bases. V dropped 3 bases and J dropped 4; count of bases not matched to a gene: 8. CDR1 is LGHDT, CDR2 YNNKEL, per germline (reference sequence). The CDR3 sequence is 15 residues long. CDR3 amino acids: CASSQLGGRFYEQYF. Here the CDR3 DNA reads TGTGCCAGCAGCCAGTTAGGCGGGAGGTTTTACGAGCAGTACTTC.

This clonotype was picked up a small number of times. The chain recombines TRBV7-8 with TRBJ2-7; D may be TRBD2 (6 bases). This CDR3 is 14 amino acids long. Trimming took off 1 base at V and 3 bases at J, with 10 bases between the two ends. CDR1 SGHVS and CDR2 FQNEAQ come from the germline V gene. The chain's CDR3 is CASSLGLGGYEQYF. CDR3 nucleotides: TGTGCCAGCAGCTTAGGACTCGGGGGCTACGAGCAGTACTTC.

This clonotype has only a few counts. This chain uses TRBV7-2 with TRBJ2-7; D is uncertain. The V end lost 4 bases, the J end lost 7 bases, and 11 bases lay between the germline ends. The CDR3 consists of 12 residues. Germline V gene sequence: CDR1 SGHTA, CDR2 FQGNSA. In DNA, the CDR3 is TGTGCCAGCAGCTATATCGGCAATGAGCAGTACTTC. Translating it yields CASSYIGNEQYF.

CDR3 DNA: TGTGCCAGCAGCCCCCGGGACTCCGACTTTAGCTCCTACAATGAGCAGTTCTTC. Encoded protein: CASSPRDSDFSSYNEQFF. The V and J genes are TRBV6-1 and TRBJ2-1, with D possibly TRBD2 on 6 matching bases. V was clipped by 6 bases and J by 0 bases, with 21 bases between them. CDR3 length: 18 amino acids. Per germline, CDR1 MNHNS and CDR2 SASEGT.

The CDR3, as DNA: TGCAGTGCGCCTCTTGCGGGAAGCGAAGCTTTCTTT. Protein product: CSAPLAGSEAFF. J is TRBJ1-1 and V is TRBV20-1; D is undetermined. The CDR3 is 12 residues long. From germline, CDR1 is DFQATT and CDR2 SNEGSKA (reference sequence). V lost 6 bases to trimming and J lost 8 bases, with 16 bases between them.

Only one count was recorded for this clonotype. The CDR3 is CASSQGLAAMHTF. CDR3 in DNA: TGTGCCAGCAGTCAGGGTTTAGCGGCTATGCACACCTTC. The chain couples TRBV6-1 to TRBJ1-2, with D perhaps matching TRBD1 (5 bases). Germline V gene lookup returns CDR1 MNHNS and CDR2 SASEGT. The CDR3 has 13 residues. Trimming shortened V by 5 bases and J by 12 bases, and 19 bases separated the two germline ends.

The V and J genes are TRBV6-1 and TRBJ1-2; no clear D. Trimming shortened V by 7 bases and J by 3 bases, and 9 bases separated the two germline ends. The CDR3 contains 12 residues. Germline V gives CDR1 MNHNS, CDR2 SASEGT. The CDR3 DNA follows: TGTGCCAGCACCGGGAATGACTATGGCTACACCTTC. This encodes CASTGNDYGYTF.

The chain employs TRBV14 and TRBJ1-2; 10 nucleotides match TRBD1. The J segment lost 5 bases and the V segment lost 3 bases, leaving 6 bases of the junction unmatched. CDR1 and CDR2 (germline): SGHDN, FVKESK. The CDR3 spans 15 residues. CDR3 sequence reads: CASSQAGTGVYGYTF. CDR3 coding DNA: TGTGCCAGCAGCCAGGCCGGGACAGGGGTTTATGGCTACACCTTC.

The chain carries TRBV3-1 and TRBJ2-2, with 8 bases aligning to TRBD1. Germline V gives CDR1 LGHDT, CDR2 YNNKEL (reference sequence). With 3 bases clipped from V and 7 bases from J, the junction kept 7 bases outside the gene matches. This CDR3 region has 15 residues. The DNA for the CDR3 is TGTGCCAGCAGCCAGGCCGCCGACAGGGGCGGGGAGCTGTTTTTT. Translation: CASSQAADRGGELFF.

The sample holds a few counts of this clonotype. The genes are TRBV12-3 or TRBV12-4 and TRBJ2-1; 7 bases are a match to TRBD1. Trimming removed 6 bases from V and 4 bases from J; junction bases left unmatched: 12. This CDR3 is built from 16 residues. CDR3 region: CASSGRSGQNYNEQFF. In nucleotides, the CDR3 is TGTGCCAGCAGCGGACGTTCGGGACAGAATTACAATGAGCAGTTCTTC.

V usage is TRBV7-9 and J usage is TRBJ2-5; no definite D call. Matching the DNA end better, TRBJ2-7 makes the J call doubtful. This CDR3 has 13 amino acids. Germline V gene sequence: CDR1 SEHNR, CDR2 FQNEAQ (reference sequence). The CDR3 DNA follows: TGTGCCAGCAGCCACGCGGTTAGAGACGAGCAGTACTTC. Its translation is CASSHAVRDEQYF.

This chain connects TRBV25-1 to TRBJ2-1; D remains ambiguous. The assigned J gene may be wrong: the sequence end matches TRBJ2-7 better. This CDR3 is 13 amino acids long. Germline loops: CDR1 MGHDK, CDR2 SYGVNS. CDR3 protein: CASRMSSYNEQYF. The CDR3, as DNA: TGTGCCAGCAGAATGAGCTCCTACAATGAGCAGTACTTC.

The chain is built from TRBV3-1 and TRBJ1-6; D not resolved. Trimming took 0 bases from V and 0 from J, leaving 6 bases between them. This CDR3 comprises 16 residues. Germline assignment: CDR1 LGHDT and CDR2 YNNKEL (reference sequence). The CDR3 loop is CASSQEGISYNSPLHF. In DNA form, the CDR3 reads TGTGCCAGCAGCCAAGAAGGAATCTCCTATAATTCACCCCTCCACTTT.

This clonotype was counted between two and nine times. The chain couples TRBV9 to TRBJ1-2; TRBD1 is a possible D gene (6 bases). The germline V gene encodes CDR1 SGDLS and CDR2 YYNGEE. V lost 0 bases and J lost 2, with 8 bases in between. This CDR3 region has 14 residues. As DNA, the CDR3 is TGTGCCAGCAGCGTAGCCGGGACAAACTATGGCTACACCTTC. Its protein product is CASSVAGTNYGYTF.